These T cell receptor beta chains were read from a single sample in a study of cytomegalovirus exposure and HLA in healthy donors. Repertoires were generated with immunoSEQ multiplex PCR, while TCRdb's copy carries only in-frame clones and drops some. The table has roughly 150,000 clones, roughly 79% seen once; the top ten hold roughly 6.4%. Material for sequencing was PBMCs. The source is a woman in her thirties or forties in good health and CMV-seropositive. Each CDR3 is given with its conserved first and last residue. A D gene is named only where the DNA matches it firmly. The listing skips clone size in some rows; elsewhere it reads once, few, many or a size class.

clone_size: .
v_call: TRBV4-2
d_call: TRBD1
j_call: TRBJ1-2
cdr3_aa: CASSQEGTGSYGYTF
cdr3_nt: TGTGCCAGCAGCCAAGAGGGGACAGGCAGCTATGGCTACACCTTC

clone_size: once
v_call: TRBV11-1
d_call: TRBD2
j_call: TRBJ2-1
cdr3_aa: CASSLVAGVYNEQFF
cdr3_nt: TGTGCCAGCAGCTTAGTAGCGGGGGTCTACAATGAGCAGTTCTTC

clone_size: once
v_call: TRBV27
d_call: TRBD2
j_call: TRBJ2-3
cdr3_aa: CASSLSGLAGFTDTQYF
cdr3_nt: TGTGCCAGCAGTTTATCGGGACTAGCGGGGTTTACAGATACGCAGTATTTT

clone_size: .
v_call: TRBV5-1
d_call: .
j_call: TRBJ1-1
cdr3_aa: CASSRGTEVNTEAFF
cdr3_nt: TGCGCCAGCAGCAGGGGGACGGAAGTGAACACTGAAGCTTTCTTT

clone_size: .
v_call: TRBV5-6
d_call: .
j_call: TRBJ2-5
cdr3_aa: CASNPSRGWGQETQYF
cdr3_nt: TGTGCCAGCAACCCTTCTCGGGGGTGGGGACAAGAGACCCAGTACTTC

clone_size: once
v_call: TRBV27
d_call: TRBD2
j_call: TRBJ2-3
cdr3_aa: CASRPAGGTDTQYF
cdr3_nt: TGTGCCAGCAGGCCCGCGGGGGGCACAGATACGCAGTATTTT

clone_size: .
v_call: TRBV6-6
d_call: TRBD1
j_call: TRBJ1-2
cdr3_aa: CASSQTGGYGYTF
cdr3_nt: TGTGCCAGCAGTCAGACAGGGGGCTATGGCTACACCTTC

clone_size: .
v_call: TRBV7-2
d_call: .
j_call: TRBJ2-3
cdr3_aa: CASSPSKGGGTDTQYF
cdr3_nt: TGTGCCAGCAGCCCGTCCAAAGGGGGTGGCACAGATACGCAGTATTTT

clone_size: .
v_call: TRBV30
d_call: .
j_call: TRBJ2-7
cdr3_aa: CAWSRDSYEQYF
cdr3_nt: TGTGCCTGGAGTCGGGACTCCTACGAGCAGTACTTC

clone_size: .
v_call: TRBV5-1
d_call: TRBD2
j_call: TRBJ2-3
cdr3_aa: CASSGLAGTDTQYF
cdr3_nt: TGCGCCAGCAGCGGACTAGCCGGCACAGATACGCAGTATTTT

clone_size: few
v_call: TRBV5-1
d_call: .
j_call: TRBJ1-1
cdr3_aa: CASSPVTSTEAFF
cdr3_nt: TGCGCCAGCAGCCCTGTTACTTCCACTGAAGCTTTCTTT